This T cell receptor (beta chain) emerged from a study of cytomegalovirus exposure and HLA in healthy donors. Findings and caveats of the study: When analyzed later, the rates of TCR association showed variation by HLA locus, with DRB1 the most and HLA-C the fewest.

The CDR3 has 14 residues. Germline assignment: CDR1 WSHSY and CDR2 SAAADI. Trimming took 4 bases from V and 1 from J, leaving 8 bases between them. PCR involved 60 Vbeta and 13 Jbeta primers. TCRdb's copy holds only in-frame clones and misses some; the assay was immunoSEQ multiplex PCR. The data hold 170,000 or so clones, with approximately 84% observed a single time. About this clone: As yet, its antigen is unknown.

The origin of this receptor is a girl aged 10-17 years in good health and CMV-seropositive. The chain is built from TRBV10-2 and TRBJ1-5; possible D gene TRBD1, 5 bases. Sequencing was performed on PBMCs. The CDR3 bases are TGCGCCAGCAGTGGTCCAGGGAGCAATCAGCCCCAGCATTTT. The encoded protein is CASSGPGSNQPQHF.